This TCR beta chain was retrieved from a study of shared clonotypes between healthy human individuals. Data came from immunoSEQ multiplex PCR; TCRdb stores just in-frame clones and leaves some out. In the table there are over a million clones, more than 60% of which are singletons. The sequencing sample was made of memory CD4+ T cells sorted from blood. Subset of the sample: CD45RA-negative fraction. The sequence was obtained from a man aged 18-30 years in good health.

The CDR3 DNA sequence: TGTGCCAGCAGCTTAGCTCGGGCGAAGGATACGCAGTATTTT. Its protein product is CASSLARAKDTQYF. The V gene is TRBV11-2, the J gene TRBJ2-3; D is unresolved. The CDR3 is 14 amino acids. CDR1 is SGHAT and CDR2 is FQNNGV in the germline V gene. The V and J ends lost 1 base and 6 bases respectively, with 11 bases between them.